This T cell receptor beta chain was documented in a study of T-cell reconstitution after alpha-beta-depleted transplantation in children. Study results and caveats: Roughly two months post-transplant, alpha-beta T cells reportedly originated from several hundred graft clones that had expanded.

The V gene's germline CDR1 is MNHEY and CDR2 SVGAGI. The length of the CDR3 is 14 residues. Deletions cut 2 bases from V and 4 bases from J, with 11 bases between. A remark on this clonotype: Its antigen remains unidentified.

TCRbeta library preparation incorporated unique molecular identifiers. TCRdb reprocessed the PCR reads via MiXCR and lists one record per CDR3 protein. This sample has about 150,000 distinct CDR3 sequences, with over 8.5% found just once. The source of this sequence is a boy younger than 10 with acute myeloid leukemia, due to receive a stem cell transplant. This material consisted of PBMCs, taken before TCRalphabeta/CD19-depleted stem cell transplant. The J gene is TRBJ1-1, the V gene TRBV6-5, with D unclear. Written as DNA, the CDR3 is TGTGCCAGCAGTTACGGCTACCGGGGCACTGAAGCTTTCTTT. Protein sequence: CASSYGYRGTEAFF.